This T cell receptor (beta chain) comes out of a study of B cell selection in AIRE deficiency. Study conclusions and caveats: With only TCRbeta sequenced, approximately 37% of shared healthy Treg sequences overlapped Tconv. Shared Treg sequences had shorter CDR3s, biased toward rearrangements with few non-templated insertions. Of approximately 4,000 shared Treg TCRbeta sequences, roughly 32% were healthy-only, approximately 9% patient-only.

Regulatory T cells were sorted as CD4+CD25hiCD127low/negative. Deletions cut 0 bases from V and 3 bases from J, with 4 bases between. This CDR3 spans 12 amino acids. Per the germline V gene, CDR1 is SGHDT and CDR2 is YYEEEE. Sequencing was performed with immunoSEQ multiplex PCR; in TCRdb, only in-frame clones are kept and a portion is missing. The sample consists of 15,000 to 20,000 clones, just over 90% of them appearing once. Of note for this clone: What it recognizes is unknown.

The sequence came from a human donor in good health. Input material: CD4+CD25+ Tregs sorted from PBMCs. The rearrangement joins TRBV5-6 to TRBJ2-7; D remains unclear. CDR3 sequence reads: CASSLDLYEQYF. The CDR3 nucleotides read TGTGCCAGCAGCTTGGACCTCTACGAGCAGTACTTC.